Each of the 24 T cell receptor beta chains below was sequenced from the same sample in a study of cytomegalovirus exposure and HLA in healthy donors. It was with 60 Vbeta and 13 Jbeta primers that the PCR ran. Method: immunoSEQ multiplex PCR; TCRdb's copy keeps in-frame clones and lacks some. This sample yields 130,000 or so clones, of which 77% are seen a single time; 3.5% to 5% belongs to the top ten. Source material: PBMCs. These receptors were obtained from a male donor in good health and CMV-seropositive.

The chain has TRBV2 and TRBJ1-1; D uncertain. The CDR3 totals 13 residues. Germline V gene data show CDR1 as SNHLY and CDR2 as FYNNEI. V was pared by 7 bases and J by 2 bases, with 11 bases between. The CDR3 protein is CASIWEGNTEAFF. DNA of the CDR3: TGTGCCAGCATCTGGGAGGGAAACACTGAAGCTTTCTTT.

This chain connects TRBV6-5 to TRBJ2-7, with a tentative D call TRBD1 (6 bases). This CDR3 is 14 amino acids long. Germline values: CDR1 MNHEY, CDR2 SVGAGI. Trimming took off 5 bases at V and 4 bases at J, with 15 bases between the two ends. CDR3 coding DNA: TGTGCCAGCAGTAGCAATCAGGGGCGGTACGAGCAGTACTTC. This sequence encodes CASSSNQGRYEQYF.

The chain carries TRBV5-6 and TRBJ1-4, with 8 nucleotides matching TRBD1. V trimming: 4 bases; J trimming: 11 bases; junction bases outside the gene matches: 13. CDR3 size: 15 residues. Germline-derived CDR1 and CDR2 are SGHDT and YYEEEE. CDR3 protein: CASSPWTGSRVKLFF. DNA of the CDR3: TGTGCCAGCAGCCCGTGGACAGGGTCAAGGGTGAAACTGTTTTTT. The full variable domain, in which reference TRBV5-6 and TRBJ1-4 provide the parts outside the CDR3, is DAGVTQSPTHLIKTRGQQVTLRCSPKSGHDTVSWYQQALGQGPQFIFQYYEEEERQRGNFPDRFSGHQFPNYSSELNVNALLLGDSALYLCASSPWTGSRVKLFFGSGTQLSVL.

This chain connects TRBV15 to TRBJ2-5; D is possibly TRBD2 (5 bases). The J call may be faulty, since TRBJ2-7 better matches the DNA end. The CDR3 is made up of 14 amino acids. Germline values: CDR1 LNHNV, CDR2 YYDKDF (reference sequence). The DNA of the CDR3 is TGTGCCACCGCCCAGGACTTTCCCGTCTACGAGCAGTACTTC. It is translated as CATAQDFPVYEQYF.

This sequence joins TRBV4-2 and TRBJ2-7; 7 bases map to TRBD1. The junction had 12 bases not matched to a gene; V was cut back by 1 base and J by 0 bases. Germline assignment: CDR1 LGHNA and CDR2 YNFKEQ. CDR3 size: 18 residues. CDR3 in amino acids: CASSQGRIVGTASYEQYF. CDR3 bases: TGTGCCAGCAGCCAAGGCCGTATAGTAGGGACAGCCTCCTACGAGCAGTACTTC.

The CDR3 DNA follows: TGTGCCAGCAGTTTATCCGGGACAGGGTTGCTGGGGGGGAATTCACCCCTCCACTTT. Translating gives CASSLSGTGLLGGNSPLHF. The chain has TRBV27 and TRBJ1-6; 9 nucleotides match TRBD1. This CDR3 spans 19 amino acids. From germline, CDR1 is MNHEY and CDR2 SMNVEV (reference sequence). The V and J ends lost 0 bases and 7 bases, in that order; junction bases with no gene match: 13.

CDR3 residues: CASSIRQGGAFF. The CDR3 DNA follows: TGTGCCAGTAGTATCCGTCAGGGTGGGGCTTTCTTT. The chain couples TRBV19 to TRBJ1-1, with D possibly TRBD1 on 5 matching bases. V lost 3 bases, J lost 11 bases, and 13 bases lay in between. The germline CDR1 and CDR2 sequences are LNHDA and SQIVND (reference sequence). The CDR3 sequence is 12 residues long.

CDR3 nucleotides: TGCAGCATTGCCCACAGGGGAGGTACTTTCTTT. It yields the protein CSIAHRGGTFF. The rearrangement joins TRBV29-1 to TRBJ1-1, with 7 bases that match TRBD1. Germline V gene lookup returns CDR1 SQVTM and CDR2 ANQGSEA. The CDR3 is 11 residues long. J gave up 12 bases and V 8 bases, and 12 bases lay outside the gene matches.

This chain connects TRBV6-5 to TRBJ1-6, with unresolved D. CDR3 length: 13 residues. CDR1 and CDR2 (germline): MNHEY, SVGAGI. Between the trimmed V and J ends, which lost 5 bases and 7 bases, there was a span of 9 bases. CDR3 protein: CASSQIQNSPLHF. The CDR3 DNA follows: TGTGCCAGCAGTCAGATACAGAATTCACCCCTCCACTTT.

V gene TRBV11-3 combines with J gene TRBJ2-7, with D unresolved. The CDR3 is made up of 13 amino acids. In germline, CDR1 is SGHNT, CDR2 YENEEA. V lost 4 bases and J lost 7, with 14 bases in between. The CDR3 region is CASSWSLEEEQYF. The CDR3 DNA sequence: TGTGCCAGCAGCTGGTCCCTCGAGGAGGAGCAGTACTTC.

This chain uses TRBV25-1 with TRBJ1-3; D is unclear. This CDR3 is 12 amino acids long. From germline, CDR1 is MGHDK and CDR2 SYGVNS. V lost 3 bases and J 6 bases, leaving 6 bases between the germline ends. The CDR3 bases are TGTGCCAGCAGTGAGACTTTAAACACCATATATTTT. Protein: CASSETLNTIYF.

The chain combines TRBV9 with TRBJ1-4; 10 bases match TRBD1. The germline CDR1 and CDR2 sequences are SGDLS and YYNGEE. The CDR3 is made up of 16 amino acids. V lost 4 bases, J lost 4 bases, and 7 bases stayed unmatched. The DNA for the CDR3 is TGTGCCAGCAGCTCCCGGGACAGGGGCGATAATGAAAAACTGTTTTTT. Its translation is CASSSRDRGDNEKLFF.

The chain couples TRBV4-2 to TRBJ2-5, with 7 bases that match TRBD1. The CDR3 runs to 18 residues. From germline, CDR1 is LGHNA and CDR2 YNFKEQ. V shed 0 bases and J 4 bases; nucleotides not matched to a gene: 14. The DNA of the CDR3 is TGTGCCAGCAGCCAAGATTTAGGACAGGCCAAATTGGGAGAGACCCAGTACTTC. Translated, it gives CASSQDLGQAKLGETQYF.

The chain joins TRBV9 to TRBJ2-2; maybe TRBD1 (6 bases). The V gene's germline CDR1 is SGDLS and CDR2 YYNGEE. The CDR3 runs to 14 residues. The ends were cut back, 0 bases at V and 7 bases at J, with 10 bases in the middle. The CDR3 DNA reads TGTGCCAGCAGCGTAGGGGGGCCGGTCGGGGAGCTGTTTTTT. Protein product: CASSVGGPVGELFF.

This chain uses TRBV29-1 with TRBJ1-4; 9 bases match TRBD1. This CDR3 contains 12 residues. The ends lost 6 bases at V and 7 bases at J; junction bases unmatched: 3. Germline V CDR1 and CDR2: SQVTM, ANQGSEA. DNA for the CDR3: TGCAGCGTGGGACAGGGTATTGAAAAACTGTTTTTT. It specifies CSVGQGIEKLFF.

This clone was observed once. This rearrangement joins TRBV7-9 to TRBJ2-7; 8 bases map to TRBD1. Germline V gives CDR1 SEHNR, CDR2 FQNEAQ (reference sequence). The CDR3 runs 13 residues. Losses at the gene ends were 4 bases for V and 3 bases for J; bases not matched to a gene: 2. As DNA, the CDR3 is TGTGCCAGCAGCTCCAGGGGGCACTACGAGCAGTACTTC. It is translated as CASSSRGHYEQYF.

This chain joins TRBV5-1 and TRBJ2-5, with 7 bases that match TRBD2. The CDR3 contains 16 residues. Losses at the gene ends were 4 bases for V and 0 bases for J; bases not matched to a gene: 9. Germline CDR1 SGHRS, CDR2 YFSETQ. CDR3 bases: TGCGCCAGCAGCGGGAGGGACTTCAACTACCAAGAGACCCAGTACTTC. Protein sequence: CASSGRDFNYQETQYF.

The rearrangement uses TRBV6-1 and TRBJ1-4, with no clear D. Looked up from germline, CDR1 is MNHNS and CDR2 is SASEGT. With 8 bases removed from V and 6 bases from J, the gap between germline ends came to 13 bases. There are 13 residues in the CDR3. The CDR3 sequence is CASRGTGYEKLFF. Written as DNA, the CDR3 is TGTGCCAGCCGAGGCACGGGTTATGAAAAACTGTTTTTT.

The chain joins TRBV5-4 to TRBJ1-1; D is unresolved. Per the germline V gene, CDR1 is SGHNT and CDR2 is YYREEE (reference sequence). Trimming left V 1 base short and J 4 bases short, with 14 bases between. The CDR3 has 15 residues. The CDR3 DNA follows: TGTGCCAGCAGCTTGAGTCCCGCCGCAGGCACTGAAGCTTTCTTT. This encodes CASSLSPAAGTEAFF.

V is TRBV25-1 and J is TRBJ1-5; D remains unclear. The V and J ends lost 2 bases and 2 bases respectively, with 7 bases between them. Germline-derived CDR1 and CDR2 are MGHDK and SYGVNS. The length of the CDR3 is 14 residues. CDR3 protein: CASSEILRNQPQHF. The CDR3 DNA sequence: TGTGCCAGCAGTGAAATTCTTCGCAATCAGCCCCAGCATTTT.

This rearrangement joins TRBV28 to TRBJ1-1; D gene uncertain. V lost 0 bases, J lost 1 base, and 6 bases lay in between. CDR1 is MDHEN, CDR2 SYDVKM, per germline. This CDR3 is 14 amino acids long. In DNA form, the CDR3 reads TGTGCCAGCAGTTTATGGGGAGGGAACACTGAAGCTTTCTTT. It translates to CASSLWGGNTEAFF.

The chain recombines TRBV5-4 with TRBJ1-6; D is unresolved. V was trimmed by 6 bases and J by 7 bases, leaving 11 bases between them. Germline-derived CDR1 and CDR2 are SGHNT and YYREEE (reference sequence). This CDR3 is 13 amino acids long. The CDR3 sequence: CASNGAKNSPLHF. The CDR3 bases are TGTGCCAGCAATGGAGCCAAGAATTCACCCCTCCACTTT.

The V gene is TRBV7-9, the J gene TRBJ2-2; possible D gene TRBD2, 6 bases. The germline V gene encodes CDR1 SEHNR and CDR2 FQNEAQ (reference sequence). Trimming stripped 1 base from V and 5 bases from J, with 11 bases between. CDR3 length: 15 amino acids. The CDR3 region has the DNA TGTGCCAGCAGCTTAGACGGGAGACAGACCGGGGAGCTGTTTTTT. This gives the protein CASSLDGRQTGELFF.

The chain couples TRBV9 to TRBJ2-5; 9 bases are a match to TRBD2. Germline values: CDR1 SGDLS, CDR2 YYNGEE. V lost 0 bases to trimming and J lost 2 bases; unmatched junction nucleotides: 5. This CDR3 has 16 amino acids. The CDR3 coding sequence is TGTGCCAGCAGCGTAGCGGCTAGCGGGGTACAAGAGACCCAGTACTTC. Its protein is CASSVAASGVQETQYF.